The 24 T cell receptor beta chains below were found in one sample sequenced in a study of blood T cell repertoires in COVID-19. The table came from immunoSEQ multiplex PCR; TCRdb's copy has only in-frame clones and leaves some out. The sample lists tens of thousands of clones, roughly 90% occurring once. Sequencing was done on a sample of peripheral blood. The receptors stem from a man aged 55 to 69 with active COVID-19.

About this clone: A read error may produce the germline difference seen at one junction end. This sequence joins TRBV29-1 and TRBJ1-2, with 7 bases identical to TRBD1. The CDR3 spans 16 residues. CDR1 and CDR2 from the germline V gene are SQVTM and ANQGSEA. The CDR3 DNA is TGCAGCGTAGAAGGAGGGGGCCATACCCCTAACTATGGCTACACCTTC. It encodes CSVEGGGHTPNYGYTF.

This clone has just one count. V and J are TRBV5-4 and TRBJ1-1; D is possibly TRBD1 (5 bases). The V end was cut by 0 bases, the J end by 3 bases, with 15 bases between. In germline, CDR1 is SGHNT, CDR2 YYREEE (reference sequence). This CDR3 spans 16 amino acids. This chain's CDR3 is CASSLVFWGRDTEAFF. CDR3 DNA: TGTGCCAGCAGCTTGGTGTTTTGGGGCCGGGACACTGAAGCTTTCTTT.

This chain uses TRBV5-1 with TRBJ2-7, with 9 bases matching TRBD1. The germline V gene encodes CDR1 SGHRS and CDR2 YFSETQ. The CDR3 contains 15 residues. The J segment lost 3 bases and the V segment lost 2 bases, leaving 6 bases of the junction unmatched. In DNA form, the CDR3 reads TGCGCCAGCAGCTTATGGGGACAGGGAGACTACGAGCAGTACTTC. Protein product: CASSLWGQGDYEQYF.

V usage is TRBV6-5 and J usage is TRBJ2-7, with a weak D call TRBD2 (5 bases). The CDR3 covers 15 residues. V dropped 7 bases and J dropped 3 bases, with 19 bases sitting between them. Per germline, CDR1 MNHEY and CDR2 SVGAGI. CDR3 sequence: CASTREIGNNYEQYF. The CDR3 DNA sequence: TGTGCCAGCACCCGGGAAATCGGAAACAACTACGAGCAGTACTTC.

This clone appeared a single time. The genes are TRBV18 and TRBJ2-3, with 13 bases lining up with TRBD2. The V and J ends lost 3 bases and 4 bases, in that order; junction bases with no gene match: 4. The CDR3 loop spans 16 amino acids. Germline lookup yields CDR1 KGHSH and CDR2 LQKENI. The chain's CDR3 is CASSPLLAGGADTQYF. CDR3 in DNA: TGTGCCAGCTCACCTCTACTAGCGGGAGGGGCAGATACGCAGTATTTT. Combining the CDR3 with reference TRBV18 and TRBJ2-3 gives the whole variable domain NAGVMQNPRHLVRRRGQEARLRCSPMKGHSHVYWYRQLPEEGLKFMVYLQKENIIDESGMPKERFSAEFPKEGPSILRIQQVVRGDSAAYFCASSPLLAGGADTQYFGPGTRLTVL.

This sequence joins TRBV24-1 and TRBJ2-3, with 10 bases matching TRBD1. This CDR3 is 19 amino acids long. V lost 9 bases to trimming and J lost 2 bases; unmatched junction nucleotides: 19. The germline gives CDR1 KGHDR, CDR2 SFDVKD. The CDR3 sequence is CATPVYLFCDRGPTDTQYF. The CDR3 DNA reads TGTGCCACCCCCGTATATCTTTTTTGCGACAGGGGGCCCACAGATACGCAGTATTTT.

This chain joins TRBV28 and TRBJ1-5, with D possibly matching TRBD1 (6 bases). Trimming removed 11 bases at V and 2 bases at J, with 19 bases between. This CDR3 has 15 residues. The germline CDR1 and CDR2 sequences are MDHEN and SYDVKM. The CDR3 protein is CAGARGGAGNQPQHF. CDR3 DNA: TGTGCCGGGGCGAGGGGGGGCGCGGGCAATCAGCCCCAGCATTTT. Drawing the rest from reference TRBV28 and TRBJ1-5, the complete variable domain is DVKVTQSSRYLVKRTGEKVFLECVQDMDHENMFWYRQDPGLGLRLIYFSYDVKMKEKGDIPEGYSVSREKKERFSLILESASTNQTSMYLCAGARGGAGNQPQHFGDGTRLSIL.

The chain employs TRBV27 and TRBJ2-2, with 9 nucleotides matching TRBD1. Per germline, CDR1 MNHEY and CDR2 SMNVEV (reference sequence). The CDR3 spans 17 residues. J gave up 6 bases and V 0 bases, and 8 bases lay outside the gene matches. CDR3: CASSLSPGQGLSGELFF. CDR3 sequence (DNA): TGTGCCAGCAGTTTATCCCCGGGACAGGGTTTATCCGGGGAGCTGTTTTTT.

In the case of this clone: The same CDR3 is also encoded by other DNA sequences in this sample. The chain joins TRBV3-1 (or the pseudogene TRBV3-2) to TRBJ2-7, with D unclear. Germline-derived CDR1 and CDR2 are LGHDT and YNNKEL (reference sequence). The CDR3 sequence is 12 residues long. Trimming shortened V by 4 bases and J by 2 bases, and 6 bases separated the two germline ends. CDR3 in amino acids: CASSPSPYEQYF. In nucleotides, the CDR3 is TGTGCCAGCAGCCCTTCCCCCTACGAGCAGTACTTC.

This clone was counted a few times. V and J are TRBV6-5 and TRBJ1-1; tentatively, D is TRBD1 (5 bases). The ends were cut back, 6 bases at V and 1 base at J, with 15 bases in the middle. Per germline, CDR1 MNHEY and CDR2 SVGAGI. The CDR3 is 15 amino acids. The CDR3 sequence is CASRGGGSTNTEAFF. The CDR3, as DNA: TGTGCCAGCAGGGGGGGAGGCTCCACGAACACTGAAGCTTTCTTT.

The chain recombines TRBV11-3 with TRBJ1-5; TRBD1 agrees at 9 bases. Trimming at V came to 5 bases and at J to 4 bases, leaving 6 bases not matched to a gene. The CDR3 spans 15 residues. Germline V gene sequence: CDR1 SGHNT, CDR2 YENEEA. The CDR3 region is CASSRSGTGNQPQHF. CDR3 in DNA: TGTGCCAGCAGCCGGTCCGGGACAGGGAATCAGCCCCAGCATTTT.

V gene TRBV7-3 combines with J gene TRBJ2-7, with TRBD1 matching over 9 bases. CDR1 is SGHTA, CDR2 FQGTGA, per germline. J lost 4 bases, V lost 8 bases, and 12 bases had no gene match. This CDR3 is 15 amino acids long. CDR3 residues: CASGSGTGSFYEQYF. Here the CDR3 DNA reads TGTGCCAGCGGATCAGGGACAGGGTCCTTTTACGAGCAGTACTTC.

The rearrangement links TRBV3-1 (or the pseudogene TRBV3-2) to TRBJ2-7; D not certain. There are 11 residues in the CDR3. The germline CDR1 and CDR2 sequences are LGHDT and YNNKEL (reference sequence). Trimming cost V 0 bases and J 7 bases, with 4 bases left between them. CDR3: CASSQDGEQYF. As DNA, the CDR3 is TGTGCCAGCAGCCAAGACGGGGAGCAGTACTTC.

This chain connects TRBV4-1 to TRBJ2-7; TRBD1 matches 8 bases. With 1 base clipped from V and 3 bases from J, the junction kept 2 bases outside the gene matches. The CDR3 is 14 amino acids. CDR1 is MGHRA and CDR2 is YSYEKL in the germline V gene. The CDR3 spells CASSQAGQGYEQYF. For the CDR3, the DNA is TGCGCCAGCAGCCAAGCCGGACAGGGCTACGAGCAGTACTTC.

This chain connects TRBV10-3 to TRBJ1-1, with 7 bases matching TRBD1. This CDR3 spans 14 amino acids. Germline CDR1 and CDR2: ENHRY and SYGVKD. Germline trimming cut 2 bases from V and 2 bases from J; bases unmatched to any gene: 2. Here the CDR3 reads CAISEGTVNTEAFF. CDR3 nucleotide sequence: TGTGCCATCAGTGAGGGGACAGTCAACACTGAAGCTTTCTTT.

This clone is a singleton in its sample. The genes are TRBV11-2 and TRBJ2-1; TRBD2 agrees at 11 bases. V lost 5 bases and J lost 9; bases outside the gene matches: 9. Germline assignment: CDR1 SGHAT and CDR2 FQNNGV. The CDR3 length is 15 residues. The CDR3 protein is CASSIVAGGRPEQFF. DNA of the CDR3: TGTGCCAGCAGCATTGTAGCGGGAGGGCGCCCTGAGCAGTTCTTC.

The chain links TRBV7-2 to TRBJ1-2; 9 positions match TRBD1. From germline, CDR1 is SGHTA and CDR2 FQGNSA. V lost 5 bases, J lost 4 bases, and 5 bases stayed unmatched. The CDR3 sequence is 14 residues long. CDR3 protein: CASSRDREGYGYTF. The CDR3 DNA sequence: TGTGCCAGCAGCCGGGACAGGGAGGGCTATGGCTACACCTTC.

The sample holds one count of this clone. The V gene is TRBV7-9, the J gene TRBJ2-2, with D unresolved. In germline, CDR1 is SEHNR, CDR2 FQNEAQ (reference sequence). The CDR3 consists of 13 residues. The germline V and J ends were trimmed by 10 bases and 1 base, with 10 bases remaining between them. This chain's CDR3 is CATNSQNTGELFF. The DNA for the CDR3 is TGTGCCACCAACTCTCAGAACACCGGGGAGCTGTTTTTT. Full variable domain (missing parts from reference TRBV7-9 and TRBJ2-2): DTGVSQNPRHKITKRGQNVTFRCDPISEHNRLYWYRQTLGQGPEFLTYFQNEAQLEKSRLLSDRFSAERPKGSFSTLEIQRTEQGDSAMYLCATNSQNTGELFFGEGSRLTVL.

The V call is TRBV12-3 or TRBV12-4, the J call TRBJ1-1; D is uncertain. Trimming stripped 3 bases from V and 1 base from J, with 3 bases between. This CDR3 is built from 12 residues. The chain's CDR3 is CASSFQNTEAFF. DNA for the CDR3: TGTGCCAGCAGTTTCCAGAACACTGAAGCTTTCTTT.

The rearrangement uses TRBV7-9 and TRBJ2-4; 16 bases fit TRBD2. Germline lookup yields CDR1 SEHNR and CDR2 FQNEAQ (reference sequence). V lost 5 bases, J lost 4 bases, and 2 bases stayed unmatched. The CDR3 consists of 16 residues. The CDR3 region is CASSMGLAGGKNIQYF. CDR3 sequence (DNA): TGTGCCAGCAGCATGGGACTAGCGGGAGGGAAAAACATTCAGTACTTC.

In nucleotides, the CDR3 is TGTGCCATCAGTGAGCGGGAGGGATCCTACAATGAGCAGTTCTTC. Translated: CAISEREGSYNEQFF. The chain carries TRBV10-3 and TRBJ2-1; 8 nucleotides align to TRBD2. Germline V lookup: CDR1 ENHRY, CDR2 SYGVKD. Trimming removed 2 bases from V and 1 base from J; junction bases left unmatched: 1. CDR3 length equals 15 residues.

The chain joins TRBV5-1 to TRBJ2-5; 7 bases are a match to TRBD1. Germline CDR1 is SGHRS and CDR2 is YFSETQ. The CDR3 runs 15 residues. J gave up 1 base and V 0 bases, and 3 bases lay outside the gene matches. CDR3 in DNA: TGCGCCAGCAGCTTGGGACAGGGCATCCAAGAGACCCAGTACTTC. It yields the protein CASSLGQGIQETQYF.

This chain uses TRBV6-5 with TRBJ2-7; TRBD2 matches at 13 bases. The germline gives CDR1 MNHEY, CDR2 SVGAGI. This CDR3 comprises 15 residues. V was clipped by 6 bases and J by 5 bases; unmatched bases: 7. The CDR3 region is CASSLGTSGINEQYF. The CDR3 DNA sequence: TGTGCCAGCAGCCTCGGGACTAGCGGGATAAACGAGCAGTACTTC.

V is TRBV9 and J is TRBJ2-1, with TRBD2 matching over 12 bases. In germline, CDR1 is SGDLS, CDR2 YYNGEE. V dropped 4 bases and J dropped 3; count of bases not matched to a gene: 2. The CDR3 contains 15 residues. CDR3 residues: CASSPSGRDYNEQFF. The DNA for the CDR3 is TGTGCCAGCAGCCCTAGCGGGAGGGACTACAATGAGCAGTTCTTC. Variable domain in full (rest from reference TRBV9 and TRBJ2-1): DSGVTQTPKHLITATGQRVTLRCSPRSGDLSVYWYQQSLDQGLQFLIQYYNGEERAKGNILERFSAQQFPDLHSELNLSSLELGDSALYFCASSPSGRDYNEQFFGPGTRLTVL.